This record concerns one T cell receptor (beta chain) sequence. Its matching antigen is unknown. Carried by the TCR beta cDNA libraries were unique molecular identifiers. Between roughly 0.95 and 10 million T cells gave rise to around 500,000 cDNA molecules. TCRdb called the PCR reads again in MiXCR, with one record for every CDR3 protein. The table shows hundreds of thousands of distinct CDR3 sequences, with roughly 27% occurring only once. This sample is part of a study of post-analysis software for immune sequencing data. Overall study context: Patients with relapsing-remitting, secondary progressive and progressive-relapsing multiple sclerosis courses were all represented.

Regarding the study as a whole: In patients, TRBV5-6, TRBV5-1 and TRBV20-1 belonged to four or five TRBV segments found more frequently than in controls. Significantly decreased normalized Chao1 diversity was recorded for multiple sclerosis patients relative to controls. Clustering by F measure revealed strong co-clustering among samples prepared together in one batch.

Germline lookup yields CDR1 MNHNY and CDR2 SVGAGI (reference sequence). The CDR3 runs 17 residues. V lost 4 bases, J lost 2 bases, and 8 bases stayed unmatched. The chain carries TRBV6-6 and TRBJ1-3, with TRBD1 matching over 10 bases. The sequence was obtained from a girl aged 10-17 years with multiple sclerosis. Sequenced input: blood. CDR3 region: CASSSVTGGPTGNTIYF. As DNA, the CDR3 is TGTGCCAGCAGTTCCGTGACAGGGGGCCCAACTGGAAACACCATATATTTT.